The 9 T cell receptor beta chains below come from one sample, sequenced in a study of T cell responses to AZD1222 COVID-19 vaccine (dated by TCRdb to the early 2020s). Libraries came from the immunoSEQ multiplex PCR assay. The clones in this table, taken by TCRdb from immuneACCESS, are in-frame only. Not every clone is retained; where verified, under half of the shortfall comes from an unresolved V gene, and the cause of the rest is unknown. A total of 150,000 to 200,000 clones appear in this sample, roughly nine tenths of them only once. The ten largest clones add up to under 1.5% of the sample. This specimen's time point label, per the study, means: about 28 days (+/-7) after the second vaccine dose. The specimen comprised peripheral blood, sampled 28 days after the second AZD1222 dose. The source is an adult who received the AZD1222 COVID-19 vaccine.

The CDR3 DNA sequence: TGTGCCAGCAGTGTACAGGGTTTACGTAGCGAGCAGTACTTC. Translated: CASSVQGLRSEQYF. The chain joins TRBV2 to TRBJ2-7, with D possibly being TRBD1 (6 bases). Germline values: CDR1 SNHLY, CDR2 FYNNEI. The CDR3 totals 14 residues. Trimming removed 4 bases from V and 6 bases from J, with 16 bases in between.

The chain employs TRBV15 and TRBJ2-7; the match to TRBD2 covers 7 bases. CDR3 length: 19 amino acids. J gave up 2 bases and V 3 bases, and 19 bases lay outside the gene matches. Germline V CDR1 and CDR2: LNHNV, YYDKDF (reference sequence). The CDR3 DNA sequence: TGTGCCACCAGCAGGTCGGCACAGCGGGGTTGGGGTCGAACCTACGAGCAGTACTTC. This sequence encodes CATSRSAQRGWGRTYEQYF.

This chain joins TRBV11-1 and TRBJ2-6; D may be TRBD1 (5 bases). The V gene's germline CDR1 is SGHAT and CDR2 FQDESV (reference sequence). Trimming removed 8 bases at V and 0 bases at J, with 8 bases between. The CDR3 totals 14 residues. The CDR3 spells CASGAYSGANVLTF. CDR3 DNA: TGTGCCAGCGGGGCCTACTCTGGGGCCAACGTCCTGACTTTC.

The DNA for the CDR3 is TGTGCCAGCAGCAAAGAAGGGGGACTAGGGGCCGAGCAGTACTTC. Translated: CASSKEGGLGAEQYF. This chain connects TRBV7-2 to TRBJ2-7, with TRBD2 matching 8 bases. J gave up 6 bases and V 5 bases, and 12 bases lay outside the gene matches. Germline lookup yields CDR1 SGHTA and CDR2 FQGNSA. The CDR3 is 15 amino acids.

V is TRBV5-6 and J is TRBJ1-5, with 9 bases matching TRBD1. Per the germline V gene, CDR1 is SGHDT and CDR2 is YYEEEE. The junction had 4 bases not matched to a gene; V was cut back by 5 bases and J by 1 base. The CDR3 is 15 amino acids. The CDR3: CASSSDRGSNQPQHF. Written as DNA, the CDR3 is TGTGCCAGCAGTTCGGACAGGGGAAGCAATCAGCCCCAGCATTTT. The full variable domain, in which reference TRBV5-6 and TRBJ1-5 provide the parts outside the CDR3, is DAGVTQSPTHLIKTRGQQVTLRCSPKSGHDTVSWYQQALGQGPQFIFQYYEEEERQRGNFPDRFSGHQFPNYSSELNVNALLLGDSALYLCASSSDRGSNQPQHFGDGTRLSIL.

Points on this clone: A read error may produce the germline difference seen at one junction end. This rearrangement joins TRBV7-7 to TRBJ1-5, with 10 bases identical to TRBD1. The CDR3 is 15 residues long. Germline lookup yields CDR1 SSHAT and CDR2 FNYEAQ (reference sequence). The CDR3, as DNA: TGTGCTAGCAGCCGCCGGGACAGGGGAGGTCAGCCCCAGCATTTT. Its protein is CASSRRDRGGQPQHF. Full variable domain (rest looked up from reference TRBV7-7 and TRBJ1-5): GAGVSQSPRYKVTKRGQDVTLRCDPISSHATLYWYQQALGQGPEFLTYFNYEAQPDKSGLPSDRFSAERPEGSISTLTIQRTEQRDSAMYRCASSRRDRGGQPQHFGDGTRLSIL.

This chain connects TRBV7-3 to TRBJ1-6; D gene ambiguous. The CDR3 runs 14 residues. V lost 1 base, J lost 7 bases, and 8 bases lay in between. Germline V gene data show CDR1 as SGHTA and CDR2 as FQGTGA. For the CDR3, the DNA is TGTGCCAGCAGCTTAAAAGGAGAAAATTCACCCCTCCACTTT. Translation: CASSLKGENSPLHF.

Concerning this clone itself: A much larger clone lies a single base off, so this may be a read error. This rearrangement joins TRBV7-2 to TRBJ1-1; tentatively, D is TRBD1 (5 bases). This CDR3 comprises 13 residues. V lost 0 bases, J lost 3 bases, and 5 bases lay in between. Germline loops: CDR1 SGHTA, CDR2 FQGNSA. The CDR3 sequence: CASSLAGDTEAFF. The DNA of the CDR3 is TGTGCCAGCAGCTTAGCAGGGGACACTGAAGCTTTCTTT.

The V call is TRBV28, the J call TRBJ1-1; 9 nucleotides align to TRBD1. Germline-derived CDR1 and CDR2 are MDHEN and SYDVKM. After removal of 3 bases from V and 6 bases from J, the junction contained 5 bases not matched to a gene. This CDR3 region has 14 residues. Here the CDR3 reads CASSLGDRAAEAFF. The CDR3 region has the DNA TGTGCCAGCAGTTTGGGGGACAGGGCGGCTGAAGCTTTCTTT.